The 23 T cell receptor beta chains below come from one sample, sequenced in a study of control samples from healthy donors and cancer patients. Produced via immunoSEQ multiplex PCR; TCRdb's table is partial and in-frame only. The sample lists about 60,000 clones; 92% were seen once. The sequenced sample was PBMCs. The source is a man in his forties with colorectal cancer.

The chain has TRBV6-5 and TRBJ2-3; 11 bases line up with TRBD2. After removal of 2 bases from V and 4 bases from J, the junction contained 5 bases not matched to a gene. Germline CDR1 MNHEY, CDR2 SVGAGI. This CDR3 contains 16 residues. CDR3 sequence: CASSYTTSGGADTQYF. The DNA for the CDR3 is TGTGCCAGCAGTTACACAACTAGCGGGGGAGCAGATACGCAGTATTTT.

The chain uses TRBV19 and TRBJ2-1; TRBD2 agrees at 9 bases. The CDR3 is made up of 13 amino acids. V dropped 11 bases and J dropped 0; count of bases not matched to a gene: 2. Looked up from germline, CDR1 is LNHDA and CDR2 is SQIVND (reference sequence). DNA of the CDR3: TGTGCCGCTAGCGGGACCTCCTACAATGAGCAGTTCTTC. Its translation: CAASGTSYNEQFF.

This rearrangement joins TRBV5-4 to TRBJ1-1; possibly TRBD1 for D (5 bases). The CDR3 is made up of 15 amino acids. The germline CDR1 and CDR2 sequences are SGHNT and YYREEE (reference sequence). V shed 3 bases and J shed 5 bases, with 17 bases lying between them. The CDR3 loop is CASSSRGGVWTEAFF. CDR3 bases: TGTGCCAGCAGCTCCCGCGGGGGAGTATGGACTGAAGCTTTCTTT.

This clone has only one observation. The chain's CDR3 is CASRPGKNIQYF. DNA for the CDR3: TGTGCCAGCAGACCGGGAAAAAACATTCAGTACTTC. The genes are TRBV12-3 or TRBV12-4 and TRBJ2-4, with D tentatively TRBD2 (5 bases). There are 12 residues in the CDR3. V was trimmed by 6 bases and J by 4 bases, leaving 7 bases between them.

This clone was counted once. The chain employs TRBV19 and TRBJ1-5; no reliable D call. With 4 bases removed from V and 1 base from J, the gap between germline ends came to 8 bases. The CDR3 runs to 14 residues. Germline values: CDR1 LNHDA, CDR2 SQIVND (reference sequence). In DNA form, the CDR3 reads TGTGCCAGTAGTAGGGCGGGAAGCAATCAGCCCCAGCATTTT. Translated, it gives CASSRAGSNQPQHF.

The CDR3 coding sequence is TGTGCCAGCAGCCATCCGACAGGGGATGGCTACACCTTC. Amino acids: CASSHPTGDGYTF. V gene TRBV7-3 combines with J gene TRBJ1-2; 8 nucleotides agree with TRBD1. The CDR3 contains 13 residues. Losses at the gene ends were 5 bases for V and 6 bases for J; bases not matched to a gene: 5. Germline V CDR1 and CDR2: SGHTA, FQGTGA. The entire variable domain, with the rest obtained from reference TRBV7-3 and TRBJ1-2, is as follows: GAGVSQTPSNKVTEKGKYVELRCDPISGHTALYWYRQSLGQGPEFLIYFQGTGAADDSGLPNDRFFAVRPEGSVSTLKIQRTERGDSAVYLCASSHPTGDGYTFGSGTRLTVV.

The chain combines TRBV30 with TRBJ2-7, with a possible D match to TRBD1 (6 bases). V was shortened by 3 bases and J by 3 bases, with 12 bases between the two germline ends. Germline values: CDR1 GTSNPN, CDR2 SVGIG (reference sequence). CDR3 length: 13 residues. The CDR3 region has the DNA TGTGCCTGGAGGGGGGACAAGTACTACGAGCAGTACTTC. It translates to CAWRGDKYYEQYF.

In this sample, this clone turned up once. The V and J genes are TRBV4-3 and TRBJ1-6; TRBD1 aligns across 7 bases. J lost 7 bases, V lost 5 bases, and 8 bases had no gene match. Germline V lookup: CDR1 LGHNA, CDR2 YSLEER. This CDR3 contains 15 residues. The CDR3 here is CASSTGAGDNSPLHF. The CDR3 DNA is TGCGCCAGCAGCACAGGGGCAGGGGACAATTCACCCCTCCACTTT.

The chain is built from TRBV6-5 and TRBJ1-1; TRBD1 matches at 9 bases. The ends lost 6 bases at V and 5 bases at J; junction bases unmatched: 7. This CDR3 region has 14 residues. Germline-derived CDR1 and CDR2 are MNHEY and SVGAGI. The CDR3 sequence: CASRSGQGRTEAFF. DNA for the CDR3: TGTGCCAGCAGATCAGGACAGGGGAGGACTGAAGCTTTCTTT.

The V call is TRBV2, the J call TRBJ2-7; 9 bases align to TRBD2. This CDR3 spans 14 amino acids. J was trimmed by 2 bases and V by 5 bases; bases with no gene match: 4. Germline CDR1 reads SNHLY; CDR2 reads FYNNEI. CDR3: CASSLAGATYEQYF. DNA for the CDR3: TGTGCCAGCAGTTTAGCGGGGGCCACCTACGAGCAGTACTTC.

The rearrangement links TRBV6-1 to TRBJ2-5, with 12 bases that match TRBD2. In germline, CDR1 is MNHNS, CDR2 SASEGT. The CDR3 contains 17 residues. Trimming removed 1 base from V and 2 bases from J; junction bases left unmatched: 5. The CDR3 sequence: CASSEGTSGASQETQYF. The CDR3, as DNA: TGTGCCAGCAGTGAAGGGACTAGCGGGGCAAGTCAAGAGACCCAGTACTTC.

This rearrangement joins TRBV29-1 to TRBJ2-7; no firm D call. Trimming stripped 0 bases from V and 6 bases from J, with 3 bases between. The CDR3 consists of 10 residues. Germline V gives CDR1 SQVTM, CDR2 ANQGSEA. CDR3 DNA: TGCAGCGTTGAAGACGGCGAGCAGTACTTC. Amino acid sequence: CSVEDGEQYF.

This chain joins TRBV5-1 and TRBJ1-1; D might be TRBD1 (6 bases). This CDR3 spans 15 amino acids. With 7 bases removed from V and 0 bases from J, the gap between germline ends came to 16 bases. Germline V gene sequence: CDR1 SGHRS, CDR2 YFSETQ. The CDR3 loop is CASGNQQGMNTEAFF. The CDR3 DNA reads TGCGCCAGCGGCAACCAACAGGGAATGAACACTGAAGCTTTCTTT.

The rearrangement links TRBV5-1 to TRBJ2-2, with 7 bases that match TRBD1. Losses at the gene ends were 5 bases for V and 7 bases for J; bases not matched to a gene: 8. Germline values: CDR1 SGHRS, CDR2 YFSETQ. The CDR3 spans 14 residues. The CDR3 DNA is TGCGCCAGCAGGCCCGACAGGGAAGGCGGGGAGCTGTTTTTT. It specifies CASRPDREGGELFF.

The chain joins TRBV3-1 (or the pseudogene TRBV3-2) to TRBJ2-7; maybe TRBD2 (5 bases). The V and J ends lost 3 bases and 0 bases respectively, with 24 bases between them. The CDR3 sequence is 19 residues long. Germline CDR1 is LGHDT and CDR2 is YNNKEL (reference sequence). For the CDR3, the DNA is TGTGCCAGCAGCCACCGGAGGACCTACGCCCTTTCTAGCTCCTACGAGCAGTACTTC. Its translation: CASSHRRTYALSSSYEQYF.

This clone has a single count. The chain has TRBV6-6 and TRBJ1-5; weak D call: TRBD1 (5 bases). Between the trimmed V and J ends, which lost 5 bases and 2 bases, there was a span of 19 bases. CDR1 and CDR2 (germline): MNHNY, SVGAGI (reference sequence). The length of the CDR3 is 17 residues. The DNA of the CDR3 is TGTGCCAGCAGTCCAGAAAGAAGGGAAGGGGGCAATCAGCCCCAGCATTTT. This sequence encodes CASSPERREGGNQPQHF.

This chain connects TRBV15 to TRBJ2-7; D gene unclear. The CDR3 sequence is 12 residues long. Germline V gene lookup returns CDR1 LNHNV and CDR2 YYDKDF (reference sequence). The V and J ends lost 3 bases and 9 bases respectively, with 12 bases between them. The CDR3 is CATSRPPSAQYF. Written as DNA, the CDR3 is TGTGCCACCAGCAGGCCGCCCAGCGCGCAGTACTTC.

The rearrangement links TRBV7-2 to TRBJ1-5; D is unclear. V gave up 1 base and J gave up 6 bases, with 4 bases separating them. Germline V gene data show CDR1 as SGHTA and CDR2 as FQGNSA. The CDR3 covers 12 residues. CDR3 in amino acids: CASSLGFQPQHF. CDR3 DNA sequence: TGTGCCAGCAGCTTAGGCTTTCAGCCCCAGCATTTT.

The chain uses TRBV13 and TRBJ1-1; a possible D gene is TRBD1 (5 bases). CDR1 is PRHDT, CDR2 FYEKMQ, per germline (reference sequence). V was trimmed by 5 bases and J by 3 bases, leaving 13 bases between them. The CDR3 consists of 14 residues. DNA of the CDR3: TGTGCCAGCAGCCTCCGGGACGGCTACACTGAAGCTTTCTTT. Translation: CASSLRDGYTEAFF.

This chain joins TRBV6-1 and TRBJ1-6; D gene unclear. CDR3 length equals 15 residues. CDR1 is MNHNS, CDR2 SASEGT, per germline. The V end lost 1 base, the J end lost 6 bases, and 10 bases lay between the germline ends. As DNA, the CDR3 is TGTGCCAGCAGTGAAGTGTCACGGAGTAATTCACCCCTCCACTTT. This gives the protein CASSEVSRSNSPLHF.

This chain connects TRBV20-1 to TRBJ2-7; D not certain. Looked up from germline, CDR1 is DFQATT and CDR2 is SNEGSKA (reference sequence). V was clipped by 8 bases and J by 4 bases, with 12 bases between them. The CDR3 runs to 11 residues. CDR3 in DNA: TGCAGTCAACTTGGGCGGTACGAGCAGTACTTC. This sequence encodes CSQLGRYEQYF.

V usage is TRBV7-2 and J usage is TRBJ2-7, with D possibly matching TRBD1 (6 bases). The CDR3 spans 16 residues. The germline CDR1 and CDR2 sequences are SGHTA and FQGNSA. V lost 2 bases and J 0 bases, leaving 14 bases between the germline ends. CDR3 DNA: TGTGCCAGCAGCTTACAGGGGACATCTCCCTCCTACGAGCAGTACTTC. Residues: CASSLQGTSPSYEQYF.

This chain joins TRBV5-4 and TRBJ2-5; possible D gene TRBD1, 5 bases. This CDR3 contains 15 residues. Germline values: CDR1 SGHNT, CDR2 YYREEE (reference sequence). The V and J ends lost 0 bases and 1 base respectively, with 10 bases between them. The CDR3 DNA follows: TGTGCCAGCAGCTTGGCTGCAGGGCTCCAAGAGACCCAGTACTTC. Translated, it gives CASSLAAGLQETQYF.